This record concerns one T cell receptor beta chain sequence. Its specificity is not known. Skipping T cell sorting, the study isolated total RNA directly from whole blood. The sample is drawn from a study of monozygotic twins with inflammatory bowel disease. Findings of the study overall: The analysis yielded no support for one strong signal or clonotype associated with IBD. The authors note that differing immunosuppressive treatments may have added variability to patient repertoires.

Nested amplification of TCRalpha and TCRbeta cDNA involved two PCRs of around 16 and 10 cycles. TCRdb re-analyzed the 5' RACE reads; it lists each CDR3 protein once, without DNA. This sample's table has about 210,000 distinct CDR3 sequences. Germline V CDR1 and CDR2: SGHRS, YFSETQ. CDR3 length: 15 residues. Sequences were obtained from blood. This receptor was obtained from a human donor with ulcerative colitis or Crohn's disease, or a healthy co-twin of an affected twin (not recorded which). The chain links TRBV5-1 to TRBJ1-6. The CDR3 is CASSFLGSDNSPLHF.